A single sample gave rise to the 11 T cell receptor beta chains below, sequenced in a study of neurological immune-mediated disorders (dated by TCRdb to between 2018 and 2021). Receptors were amplified or captured by 5' RACE. Instrument on record: Illumina HiSeq 2500. In-frame beta chains were kept once TCRdb had trimmed the public reads at Q25 with fastp and called clones with MiXCR. Rows are unified per CDR3 protein, each entry keeping the most common DNA and genes. The sample yields around 38,000 distinct CDR3 sequences; about 14% were counted once. The ten largest account for approximately 4% of the sample. The sequenced sample consisted of CD4+ T cells from blood. These receptors came from a woman aged 60-75 years with HTLV-1-associated myelopathy (HAM/TSP).

This clonotype was picked up a small number of times. This chain links TRBV11-2 with TRBJ2-7, with 8 bases lining up with TRBD1. The CDR3 loop spans 14 amino acids. V lost 3 bases, J lost 0 bases, and 1 base stayed unmatched. The V gene's germline CDR1 is SGHAT and CDR2 FQNNGV. CDR3 protein: CASSLDRVSYEQYF. CDR3 nucleotide sequence: TGTGCCAGCAGCTTGGACAGGGTCTCCTACGAGCAGTACTTC.

There are many counts of this clonotype. The chain recombines TRBV29-1 with TRBJ2-7; 14 bases fit TRBD2. Looked up from germline, CDR1 is SQVTM and CDR2 is ANQGSEA. The ends lost 7 bases at V and 4 bases at J; junction bases unmatched: 6. This CDR3 has 14 residues. The CDR3 is CSALRTSGGYEQYF. DNA for the CDR3: TGCAGCGCATTAAGGACTAGCGGGGGGTACGAGCAGTACTTC.

Of note for this clonotype: The DNA is omitted, as the CDR3 cannot be located on it reliably, and the CDR3 follows TCRdb's listing. The chain carries TRBV12-3 or TRBV12-4 and TRBJ1-1; the table's D call TRBD1 went unverified against the DNA. The CDR3 is 19 amino acids long, termini counted. CDR3 residues: CASSFYICMGAGGNTEAFF.

The sample holds many counts of this clonotype. The CDR3 sequence: CAWSYSLNTEAFF. For the CDR3, the DNA is TGTGCCTGGTCGTACAGCTTGAACACTGAAGCTTTCTTT. The chain links TRBV30 to TRBJ1-1; D unclear. The CDR3 spans 13 residues. Germline V gene data show CDR1 as GTSNPN and CDR2 as SVGIG (reference sequence). V gave up 5 bases and J gave up 0 bases, with 10 bases separating them.

A word on this clonotype: Germline is not matched at one junction end, which may reflect a read error. The chain links TRBV5-1 to TRBJ2-3, with 11 bases aligning to TRBD2. This CDR3 comprises 17 residues. CDR1 and CDR2 from the germline V gene are SGHRS and YFSETQ. The CDR3 sequence: CASSSSASGGSTYTKYF. The CDR3, as DNA: TGCGCCAGCAGCTCATCGGCTAGCGGGGGGAGCACATATACGAAGTATTTT.

As DNA, the CDR3 is TGCGCCAGCAGCTTGGATTTCCCAGGGATAGGCGAGCAGTACTTC. It is translated as CASSLDFPGIGEQYF. This chain uses TRBV5-1 with TRBJ2-7, with TRBD1 as a possible D gene (5 bases). The V and J ends lost 0 bases and 6 bases respectively, with 16 bases between them. This CDR3 has 15 residues. Germline CDR1 reads SGHRS; CDR2 reads YFSETQ.

This clonotype was observed at least ten times. In DNA form, the CDR3 reads TGCAGTGCTAATTGGATTGCGGAAAAACTGTTTTTT. As protein: CSANWIAEKLFF. V is TRBV20-1 and J is TRBJ1-4; D is ambiguous. The CDR3 extends over 12 amino acids. The V end lost 4 bases, the J end lost 8 bases, and 11 bases lay between the germline ends. CDR1 and CDR2 from the germline V gene are DFQATT and SNEGSKA (reference sequence).

This clonotype has a count of ten or more. The CDR3 sequence: CASSITGPRGTDTQYF. In nucleotides, the CDR3 is TGCGCCAGCAGCATAACCGGGCCTCGGGGTACAGATACGCAGTATTTT. The V and J genes are TRBV5-1 and TRBJ2-3; weak D call: TRBD2 (5 bases). The CDR3 spans 16 residues. Trimming removed 4 bases from V and 3 bases from J, with 18 bases in between. Per the germline V gene, CDR1 is SGHRS and CDR2 is YFSETQ.

This clonotype was observed at least ten times. This sequence joins TRBV5-1 and TRBJ1-2; TRBD1 agrees at 10 bases. Germline lookup yields CDR1 SGHRS and CDR2 YFSETQ. The junction had 12 bases not matched to a gene; V was cut back by 5 bases and J by 8 bases. The CDR3 is made up of 15 amino acids. The CDR3 here is CASSNSPGQGSGYTF. The CDR3 DNA sequence: TGCGCCAGCAGTAACAGTCCGGGACAGGGGAGCGGCTACACCTTC.

This clonotype was seen only a few times. This chain joins TRBV3-1 and TRBJ1-1; 7 bases are a match to TRBD1. The germline CDR1 and CDR2 sequences are LGHDT and YNNKEL (reference sequence). With 0 bases clipped from V and 4 bases from J, the junction kept 5 bases outside the gene matches. This CDR3 is 15 amino acids long. The CDR3 protein is CASSQETGFGTEAFF. As DNA, the CDR3 is TGTGCCAGCAGCCAAGAGACAGGGTTTGGCACTGAAGCTTTCTTT.

This clonotype came up many times. The chain has TRBV15 and TRBJ2-7; unclear D gene. Germline V gene lookup returns CDR1 LNHNV and CDR2 YYDKDF (reference sequence). Deletions cut 1 base from V and 3 bases from J, with 10 bases between. The CDR3 loop spans 14 amino acids. CDR3 region: CATSRAPGHYEQYF. CDR3 coding DNA: TGTGCCACCAGCAGAGCCCCGGGCCACTACGAGCAGTACTTC.